This T cell receptor (beta chain) derives from a study of blood T cell repertoires in COVID-19. Background on the study: The samples span acute and convalescent COVID-19 from the United States, Italy and Spain. Sources were T cells, B-cell-depleted T cells, or PBMCs; the material itself was cDNA or gDNA.

Methods used by the authors: It was from reference gene primer amplification that nucleated cell counts were estimated. Using immunoSEQ multiplex PCR, the repertoire was profiled, and TCRdb retains in-frame clones only, with some absent. That table gives V, J and clone size, and the DNA gave D and trimming. This repertoire shows about 150,000 clones, about nine tenths found once; its top ten account for about 4%. The CDR3 loop spans 14 amino acids. Germline assignment: CDR1 ENHRY and CDR2 SYGVKD. V trimming: 4 bases; J trimming: 8 bases; junction bases outside the gene matches: 9. Specimen: peripheral blood. The receptor was isolated from a woman aged 55-69 years with active or convalescent COVID-19. V and J are TRBV10-3 and TRBJ1-2; TRBD1 agrees at 8 bases. CDR3 amino acids: CAISVSDREDGYTF. DNA of the CDR3: TGTGCCATCAGTGTATCGGACAGGGAGGACGGCTACACCTTC.